The next 2 T cell receptor beta chains were all read from a single sample in a study of cytomegalovirus exposure and HLA in healthy donors. Primers included in the PCR were 60 Vbeta and 13 Jbeta primers. TCRdb's copy holds only in-frame clones and misses some; the assay was immunoSEQ multiplex PCR. The sample has about 97,000 clones; roughly four fifths are singletons. Sequenced: PBMCs. These TCRs come from a man in his forties in good health and CMV-seropositive.

The chain couples TRBV18 to TRBJ1-5; D ambiguous. Trimming took off 3 bases at V and 7 bases at J, with 16 bases between the two ends. Per germline, CDR1 KGHSH and CDR2 LQKENI. The length of the CDR3 is 15 residues. CDR3 sequence: CASSPLVGSEQPQHF. CDR3 nucleotides: TGTGCCAGCTCACCGCTAGTGGGTAGTGAACAGCCCCAGCATTTT.

The chain employs TRBV18 and TRBJ2-5, with a possible D match to TRBD2 (6 bases). This CDR3 comprises 14 residues. Trimming stripped 3 bases from V and 5 bases from J, with 13 bases between. CDR1 KGHSH and CDR2 LQKENI come from the germline V gene. The CDR3 DNA follows: TGTGCCAGCTCACCGCGGGACCTCAAGGAGACCCAGTACTTC. Translating gives CASSPRDLKETQYF.